The 20 T cell receptor beta chains below were found in one sample sequenced in a study of beta chain features in type 1 diabetes. Expressed TCRB transcripts were sequenced, since all the RNA that had been isolated was reverse transcribed. The table came from immunoSEQ multiplex PCR; TCRdb's copy has only in-frame clones and leaves some out. The data hold hundreds of thousands of clones, with about 63% observed a single time. The source material was naive CD4+ T cells from blood. The origin of the receptors is a man in his thirties or forties in good health.

CDR3 residues: CAWSGRDRAYAFF. The CDR3 nucleotides read TGTGCCTGGAGTGGGAGGGACAGAGCCTATGCTTTCTTT. This chain uses TRBV30 with TRBJ1-1; 7 bases match TRBD1. The CDR3 consists of 13 residues. Trimming took 1 base from V and 11 from J; bases not matched to a gene: 10. Germline V gene data show CDR1 as GTSNPN and CDR2 as SVGIG (reference sequence).

V usage is TRBV7-9 and J usage is TRBJ2-7; 7 bases fit TRBD1. CDR3 size: 14 residues. Germline values: CDR1 SEHNR, CDR2 FQNEAQ (reference sequence). Trimming took 5 bases from V and 7 from J; bases not matched to a gene: 11. The CDR3 region has the DNA TGTGCCAGCAGCCGGGACAGACAGTCAGGGGAGCAGTACTTC. This gives the protein CASSRDRQSGEQYF.

V gene TRBV28 combines with J gene TRBJ2-3, with 7 bases aligning to TRBD2. V shed 5 bases and J 3 bases; nucleotides not matched to a gene: 14. CDR1 and CDR2 (germline): MDHEN, SYDVKM. The CDR3 consists of 17 residues. CDR3 nucleotides: TGTGCCAGCAGTCCTCAGGCCGGGCGGGAGAAGACAGATACGCAGTATTTT. Encoded protein: CASSPQAGREKTDTQYF.

V and J are TRBV29-1 and TRBJ1-5, with 8 bases lining up with TRBD1. Germline CDR1 is SQVTM and CDR2 is ANQGSEA. Losses at the gene ends were 6 bases for V and 5 bases for J; bases not matched to a gene: 6. The CDR3 extends over 13 amino acids. CDR3 nucleotides: TGCAGCGTAAGGACAGGGATGCATCAGCCCCAGCATTTT. Amino acids: CSVRTGMHQPQHF.

This clone turned up a few times. The chain uses TRBV4-3 and TRBJ2-3; D might be TRBD1 (5 bases). There are 14 residues in the CDR3. Trimming removed 4 bases at V and 2 bases at J, with 10 bases between. CDR1 and CDR2 from the germline V gene are LGHNA and YSLEER. The CDR3 DNA follows: TGCGCCAGCAGCCTCCAGGGCTACACAGATACGCAGTATTTT. Amino acid sequence: CASSLQGYTDTQYF.

The V gene is TRBV18, the J gene TRBJ2-1; D may match TRBD1 or TRBD2 (6 bases each). The V end lost 3 bases, the J end lost 5 bases, and 14 bases lay between the germline ends. The CDR3 length is 15 residues. Looked up from germline, CDR1 is KGHSH and CDR2 is LQKENI. The CDR3 loop is CASSPYREVHNEQFF. The DNA for the CDR3 is TGTGCCAGCTCACCGTACAGGGAGGTCCACAATGAGCAGTTCTTC.

The rearrangement uses TRBV29-1 and TRBJ2-5; TRBD2 is a possible D gene (6 bases). Trimming took off 7 bases at V and 2 bases at J, with 11 bases between the two ends. Germline V gene lookup returns CDR1 SQVTM and CDR2 ANQGSEA. The CDR3 covers 12 residues. Written as DNA, the CDR3 is TGCAGCGGAAAGGAGGGACAAGAGACCCAGTACTTC. It is translated as CSGKEGQETQYF.

The chain employs TRBV19 and TRBJ2-7; D gene ambiguous. Looked up from germline, CDR1 is LNHDA and CDR2 is SQIVND (reference sequence). Trimming took off 4 bases at V and 3 bases at J, with 13 bases between the two ends. The CDR3 is 14 residues long. The CDR3, as DNA: TGTGCCAGTAGTACTCAGGTAGGCCTCTACGAGCAGTACTTC. Translation: CASSTQVGLYEQYF.

The rearrangement links TRBV9 to TRBJ1-1, with TRBD1 as a possible D gene (5 bases). The germline CDR1 and CDR2 sequences are SGDLS and YYNGEE. The CDR3 extends over 13 amino acids. Trimming pared 0 bases from V and 9 bases from J, leaving 12 bases between. The CDR3 is CASSVVPGLKAFF. The CDR3 DNA sequence: TGTGCCAGCAGCGTAGTCCCAGGGTTGAAAGCTTTCTTT.

The chain recombines TRBV7-2 with TRBJ2-5; a weak D match, TRBD2 (6 bases). The CDR3 consists of 16 residues. CDR1 and CDR2 (germline): SGHTA, FQGNSA. V was trimmed by 5 bases and J by 1 base, leaving 17 bases between them. The CDR3 DNA is TGTGCCAGCAGCCCGAGGGACTGGGAGGTCCAAGAGACCCAGTACTTC. It encodes CASSPRDWEVQETQYF.

CDR3 sequence reads: CASSLALASNEQFF. The CDR3 coding sequence is TGTGCCAGCAGCTTAGCGCTTGCTAGCAATGAGCAGTTCTTC. The chain carries TRBV7-9 and TRBJ2-1, with no clear D. V lost 0 bases to trimming and J lost 6 bases, with 9 bases between them. CDR1 SEHNR and CDR2 FQNEAQ come from the germline V gene (reference sequence). This CDR3 has 14 amino acids.

The V gene is TRBV4-3, the J gene TRBJ2-7, with TRBD2 matching over 8 bases. Germline lookup yields CDR1 LGHNA and CDR2 YSLEER. With V trimmed by 0 bases and J by 5 bases, 6 bases remained unmatched. This CDR3 comprises 15 residues. DNA of the CDR3: TGCGCCAGCAGCCAAGACAGGACTAGCTTCAACGAGCAGTACTTC. This translates into CASSQDRTSFNEQYF.

This chain joins TRBV5-4 and TRBJ2-7, with D perhaps TRBD1 (6 bases). Germline CDR1 and CDR2: SGHNT and YYREEE (reference sequence). The ends were cut back, 4 bases at V and 0 bases at J, with 8 bases in the middle. The CDR3 is 13 amino acids. The CDR3 DNA reads as TGTGCCAGCAGCCCAGGGGCCTCCTACGAGCAGTACTTC. Its protein product is CASSPGASYEQYF. Supplemented by reference TRBV5-4 and TRBJ2-7, the full variable domain reads ETGVTQSPTHLIKTRGQQVTLRCSSQSGHNTVSWYQQALGQGPQFIFQYYREEENGRGNFPPRFSGLQFPNYSSELNVNALELDDSALYLCASSPGASYEQYFGPGTRLTVT.

This clone was detected only a few times. J is TRBJ2-5 and V is TRBV29-1; D is ambiguous. Trimming took off 3 bases at V and 0 bases at J, with 8 bases between the two ends. There are 13 residues in the CDR3. Germline loops: CDR1 SQVTM, CDR2 ANQGSEA. The CDR3 coding sequence is TGCAGCGTTGACGGCTGGTACCAAGAGACCCAGTACTTC. Amino acid sequence: CSVDGWYQETQYF.

This chain uses TRBV7-9 with TRBJ2-1; D unresolved. Germline loops: CDR1 SEHNR, CDR2 FQNEAQ (reference sequence). The germline V and J ends were trimmed by 5 bases and 2 bases, with 13 bases remaining between them. The CDR3 runs 15 residues. CDR3 loop: CASSPNPLAYNEQFF. The CDR3 bases are TGTGCCAGCAGCCCTAACCCCTTGGCCTACAATGAGCAGTTCTTC. Using reference TRBV7-9 and TRBJ2-1 for the parts outside the CDR3, the full variable domain is DTGVSQNPRHKITKRGQNVTFRCDPISEHNRLYWYRQTLGQGPEFLTYFQNEAQLEKSRLLSDRFSAERPKGSFSTLEIQRTEQGDSAMYLCASSPNPLAYNEQFFGPGTRLTVL.

The rearrangement uses TRBV30 and TRBJ2-6, with a possible D match to TRBD1 (5 bases). With 8 bases removed from V and 2 bases from J, the gap between germline ends came to 10 bases. The CDR3 runs 13 residues. CDR1 is GTSNPN and CDR2 is SVGIG in the germline V gene (reference sequence). The CDR3 nucleotides are TGTGCCCTCAGGGTCGCTGGGGCCAACGTCCTGACTTTC. This encodes CALRVAGANVLTF. Variable domain in full (rest from reference TRBV30 and TRBJ2-6): SQTIHQWPATLVQPVGSPLSLECTVEGTSNPNLYWYRQAAGRGLQLLFYSVGIGQISSEVPQNLSASRPQDRQFILSSKKLLLSDSGFYLCALRVAGANVLTFGAGSRLTVL.

This clone came up once. V is TRBV28 and J is TRBJ2-1, with D possibly matching TRBD2 (6 bases). CDR1 and CDR2 (germline): MDHEN, SYDVKM. V shed 7 bases and J shed 5 bases, with 21 bases lying between them. CDR3 length: 16 amino acids. CDR3 sequence (DNA): TGTGCCAGCAATACAGGTTTTAGCGGAGCAAACAATGAGCAGTTCTTC. Translating gives CASNTGFSGANNEQFF.

The chain recombines TRBV20-1 with TRBJ2-7; tentatively, D is TRBD2 (5 bases). Germline CDR1 is DFQATT and CDR2 is SNEGSKA (reference sequence). Trimming cost V 2 bases and J 7 bases, with 9 bases left between them. This CDR3 has 11 residues. As DNA, the CDR3 is TGCAGTGCTAGACTTGGAGGTGAGCAGTACTTC. It translates to CSARLGGEQYF.

V is TRBV29-1 and J is TRBJ2-3; D may be TRBD2 (6 bases). There are 13 residues in the CDR3. V lost 7 bases and J 3 bases, leaving 14 bases between the germline ends. Germline assignment: CDR1 SQVTM and CDR2 ANQGSEA. The CDR3 loop is CSAGLPMTDTQYF. CDR3 DNA: TGCAGCGCGGGACTTCCTATGACAGATACGCAGTATTTT.

A few counts support this clone. The V and J genes are TRBV27 and TRBJ2-5; TRBD1 agrees at 9 bases. CDR1 MNHEY and CDR2 SMNVEV come from the germline V gene (reference sequence). This CDR3 is built from 15 residues. Trimming took 4 bases from V and 7 from J; bases not matched to a gene: 10. CDR3 sequence: CASSSTGDRAGTQYF. CDR3 nucleotides: TGTGCCAGCAGTTCCACGGGGGACAGGGCCGGGACCCAGTACTTC.